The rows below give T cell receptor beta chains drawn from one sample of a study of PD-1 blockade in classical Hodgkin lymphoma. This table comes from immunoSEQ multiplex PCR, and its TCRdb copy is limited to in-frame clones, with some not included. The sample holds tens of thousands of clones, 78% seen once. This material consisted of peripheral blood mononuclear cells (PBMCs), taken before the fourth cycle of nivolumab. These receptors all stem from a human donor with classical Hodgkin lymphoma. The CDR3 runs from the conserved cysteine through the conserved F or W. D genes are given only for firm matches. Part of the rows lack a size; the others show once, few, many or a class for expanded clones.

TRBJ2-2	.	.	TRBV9	CASSRGESSGELFF	TGTGCCAGCAGCAGGGGGGAATCGTCCGGGGAGCTGTTTTTT
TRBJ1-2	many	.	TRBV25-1	CASSEVGGGGYTF	TGTGCCAGCAGTGAAGTCGGGGGCGGGGGCTACACCTTC
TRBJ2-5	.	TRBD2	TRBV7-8	CASSLPGTSVGETQYF	TGTGCCAGCAGCTTACCCGGGACTAGCGTGGGGGAGACCCAGTACTTC
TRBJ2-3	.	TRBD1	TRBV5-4	CASSFFTGVNTQYF	TGTGCCAGCAGCTTCTTTACAGGGGTAAATACGCAGTATTTT
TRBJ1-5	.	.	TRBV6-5	CASSYRGSNQPQHF	TGTGCCAGCAGTTACAGGGGTAGCAATCAGCCCCAGCATTTT
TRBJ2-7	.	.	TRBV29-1	CSAETGYEQYF	TGCAGCGCAGAGACAGGCTACGAGCAGTACTTC
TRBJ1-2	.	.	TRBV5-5	CASSPIGTEIYGYTF	TGTGCCAGCAGCCCTATCGGGACGGAAATCTATGGCTACACCTTC
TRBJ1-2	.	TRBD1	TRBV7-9	CASSPGTVYGYTF	TGTGCCAGCAGCCCCGGGACAGTTTATGGCTACACCTTC
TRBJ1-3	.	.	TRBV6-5	CASSYRGSGNTIYF	TGTGCCAGCAGTTACCGGGGATCTGGAAACACCATATATTTT
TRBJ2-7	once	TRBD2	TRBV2	CASRGEGGHEQYF	TGTGCCAGCAGGGGGGAGGGAGGGCACGAGCAGTACTTC
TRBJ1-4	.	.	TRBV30	CAWSVTGHLGEKLFF	TGTGCCTGGAGTGTAACGGGACACCTGGGGGAAAAACTGTTTTTT
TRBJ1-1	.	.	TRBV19	CASSSPSGVGTEAFF	TGTGCCAGTAGTTCGCCTTCTGGGGTGGGGACTGAAGCTTTCTTT
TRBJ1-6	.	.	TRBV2	CASSLGTDNSPLHF	TGTGCCAGCAGTTTGGGGACGGATAATTCACCCCTCCACTTT
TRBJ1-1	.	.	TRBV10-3	CAISESRRGTEAFF	TGTGCCATCAGTGAGTCGCGCAGGGGCACTGAAGCTTTCTTT
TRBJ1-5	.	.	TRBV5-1	CASSLMGNQPQHF	TGCGCCAGCAGCTTAATGGGCAATCAGCCCCAGCATTTT
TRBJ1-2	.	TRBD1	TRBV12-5	CASGLAPAPGTGGGGDYGYTF	TGTGCTAGTGGTTTGGCCCCAGCCCCCGGGACAGGGGGAGGTGGTGACTATGGCTACACCTTC
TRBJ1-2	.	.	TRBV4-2	CASSQAAGNNYGYTF	TGTGCCAGCAGCCAAGCGGCCGGGAATAACTATGGCTACACCTTC
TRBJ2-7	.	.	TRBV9	CASSAYGVTSIYEQYF	TGTGCCAGCAGCGCATACGGGGTGACTAGTATCTACGAGCAGTACTTC
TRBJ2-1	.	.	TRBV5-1	CASMRGSYNEQFF	TGCGCCAGCATGCGGGGATCTTACAATGAGCAGTTCTTC
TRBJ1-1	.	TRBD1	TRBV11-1	CASSLGQGDWNTEAFF	TGTGCCAGCAGCCTCGGACAGGGTGATTGGAACACTGAAGCTTTCTTT
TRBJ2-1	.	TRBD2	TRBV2	CASNTVAGGRVNEQFF	TGTGCCAGCAATACAGTAGCGGGAGGGAGAGTCAATGAGCAGTTCTTC
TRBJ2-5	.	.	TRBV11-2	CASSLGRQETQYF	TGTGCCAGCAGCTTAGGGCGCCAAGAGACCCAGTACTTC
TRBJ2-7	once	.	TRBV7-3	CASSLSGRRGHEQYF	TGTGCCAGCAGCTTAAGCGGCCGGCGAGGCCACGAGCAGTACTTC
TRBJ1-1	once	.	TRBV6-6	CASSYGGEAFF	TGTGCCAGCAGTTACGGTGGTGAAGCTTTCTTT
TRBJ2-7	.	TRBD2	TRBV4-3	CASSQELSGSLTYEQYF	TGCGCCAGCAGCCAAGAACTTAGCGGGAGCCTGACCTACGAGCAGTACTTC
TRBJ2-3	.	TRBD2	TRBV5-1	CASSLGISGGADTQYF	TGCGCCAGCAGCTTGGGTATTAGCGGGGGGGCAGATACGCAGTATTTT
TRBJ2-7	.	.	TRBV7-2	CASSLARARGPLYEQYF	TGTGCCAGCAGCTTAGCTAGGGCAAGGGGACCCCTCTACGAGCAGTACTTC
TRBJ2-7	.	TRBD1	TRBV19	CASSPHQGVSEQYF	TGTGCCAGTAGTCCTCACCAGGGGGTGAGTGAGCAGTACTTC
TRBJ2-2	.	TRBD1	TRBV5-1	CASSFAGQGDTGELFF	TGCGCCAGCAGCTTCGCGGGACAGGGAGACACCGGGGAGCTGTTTTTT
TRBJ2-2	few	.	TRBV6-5	CASSYGLRNTGELFF	TGTGCCAGCAGTTATGGTCTCCGGAACACCGGGGAGCTGTTTTTT
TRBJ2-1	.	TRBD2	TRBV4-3	CASSWELSGRANNEQFF	TGCGCCAGCAGCTGGGAACTTAGCGGGAGGGCTAACAATGAGCAGTTCTTC
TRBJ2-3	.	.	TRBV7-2	CASSLGLVPPTDTQYF	TGTGCCAGCAGCTTAGGACTAGTACCGCCCACAGATACGCAGTATTTT
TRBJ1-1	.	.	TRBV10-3	CAISEDPGMNTEAFF	TGTGCCATCAGTGAGGATCCGGGGATGAACACTGAAGCTTTCTTT
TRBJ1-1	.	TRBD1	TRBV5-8	CASSRGDRGTGYMNTEAFF	TGTGCCAGCAGCCGCGGGGACCGGGGGACAGGGTACATGAACACTGAAGCTTTCTTT
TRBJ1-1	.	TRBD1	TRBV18	CASSPTTGLNTEAFF	TGTGCCAGCTCACCCACGACAGGGCTGAACACTGAAGCTTTCTTT
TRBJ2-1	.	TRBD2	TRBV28	CASLPSSGTYNEQFF	TGTGCCAGCCTACCTTCTAGCGGGACCTACAATGAGCAGTTCTTC
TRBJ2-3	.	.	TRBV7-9	CASSLSSRGDTQYF	TGTGCCAGCAGCCTTAGTTCCAGGGGAGATACGCAGTATTTT
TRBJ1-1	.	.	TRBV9	CASSVGIANTEAFF	TGTGCCAGCAGCGTAGGGATCGCGAACACTGAAGCTTTCTTT
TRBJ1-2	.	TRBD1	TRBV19	CASSPTGGGYGYTF	TGTGCCAGTAGTCCGACAGGGGGGGGCTATGGCTACACCTTC